The 7 T cell receptor beta chains below were found in one sample sequenced in a study of T cell repertoires in cytomegalovirus infection. Each CDR3 protein is one row after TCRdb ran MiXCR on the reads. The sample has around 330,000 distinct CDR3 sequences, roughly a sixth seen once. The sequencing input was PBMCs. The receptor source for this set is a human donor in good health (CMV status not recorded). Some clones in this sample may be carry-over from other donors' samples.

This clonotype was recorded a few times. J is TRBJ2-2 and V is TRBV20-1; D tentatively reads TRBD1 or TRBD2 (6 bases each). Trimming removed 5 bases from V and 0 bases from J, with 19 bases in between. CDR1 and CDR2 from the germline V gene are DFQATT and SNEGSKA (reference sequence). The CDR3 consists of 17 residues. In DNA, the CDR3 is TGCAGTGCTGGGGGGTCGGGGGCAGAGACGAACACCGGGGAGCTGTTTTTT. As protein: CSAGGSGAETNTGELFF.

This chain links TRBV27 with TRBJ2-3; 8 bases agree with TRBD2. The CDR3 covers 16 residues. Germline lookup yields CDR1 MNHEY and CDR2 SMNVEV (reference sequence). The J segment lost 7 bases and the V segment lost 5 bases, leaving 14 bases of the junction unmatched. CDR3 amino acids: CASSTNLRGGRYTQYF. The CDR3 DNA is TGTGCCAGCAGTACCAACCTCCGGGGGGGCAGGTATACGCAGTATTTT.

This clonotype turned up a few times. The rearrangement links TRBV7-9 to TRBJ2-5; D is undetermined. V was clipped by 4 bases and J by 4 bases, with 19 bases between them. CDR1 SEHNR and CDR2 FQNEAQ come from the germline V gene (reference sequence). This CDR3 region has 16 residues. The CDR3 region is CASSSPRWGVGETQYF. The CDR3 bases are TGTGCCAGCAGCTCCCCTAGGTGGGGTGTTGGAGAGACCCAGTACTTC.

This chain joins TRBV6-1 and TRBJ1-1, with D perhaps matching TRBD1 (5 bases). CDR3 length: 14 residues. The V end lost 1 base, the J end lost 4 bases, and 10 bases lay between the germline ends. Germline assignment: CDR1 MNHNS and CDR2 SASEGT. The CDR3, as DNA: TGTGCCAGCAGTGAAGAGGGGCAGAGCACTGAAGCTTTCTTT. This sequence encodes CASSEEGQSTEAFF.

This clonotype was seen ten or more times. V is TRBV7-2 and J is TRBJ1-1, with 10 bases matching TRBD1. Germline trimming cut 2 bases from V and 12 bases from J; bases unmatched to any gene: 6. Germline V CDR1 and CDR2: SGHTA, FQGNSA. The CDR3 is 13 residues long. This CDR3 is CASSLRRTGGSFF. In nucleotides, the CDR3 is TGTGCCAGCAGCTTAAGGAGGACAGGGGGGTCTTTCTTT.

The genes are TRBV20-1 and TRBJ2-3; 9 bases align to TRBD2. Germline V lookup: CDR1 DFQATT, CDR2 SNEGSKA (reference sequence). The CDR3 is 16 amino acids. Trimming removed 2 bases from V and 1 base from J; junction bases left unmatched: 7. CDR3 sequence (DNA): TGCAGTGCTAGACGCGGGGGGGGATCTCGCACAGATACGCAGTATTTT. Translated: CSARRGGGSRTDTQYF.

This clonotype was counted at least ten times. This chain uses TRBV12-3 or TRBV12-4 with TRBJ1-6; 9 bases line up with TRBD1. CDR3 size: 15 residues. V lost 3 bases and J lost 5; bases outside the gene matches: 2. CDR3 in DNA: TGTGCCAGCAGTTTGACAGGGGGTAATAATTCACCCCTCCACTTT. Translation: CASSLTGGNNSPLHF.